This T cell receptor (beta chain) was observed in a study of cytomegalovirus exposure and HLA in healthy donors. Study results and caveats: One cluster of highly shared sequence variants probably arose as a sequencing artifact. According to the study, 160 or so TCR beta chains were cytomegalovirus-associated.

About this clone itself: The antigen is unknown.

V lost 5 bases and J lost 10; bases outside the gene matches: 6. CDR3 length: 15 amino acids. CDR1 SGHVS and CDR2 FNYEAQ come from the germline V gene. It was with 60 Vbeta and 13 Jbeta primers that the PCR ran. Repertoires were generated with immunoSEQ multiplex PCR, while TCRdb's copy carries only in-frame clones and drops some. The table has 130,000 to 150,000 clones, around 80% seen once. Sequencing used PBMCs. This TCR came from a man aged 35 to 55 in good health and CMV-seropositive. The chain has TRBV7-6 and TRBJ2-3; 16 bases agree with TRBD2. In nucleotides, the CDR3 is TGTGCCAGCAGCAGTGGGACTAGCGGGAGGGTTGCGCAGTATTTT. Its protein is CASSSGTSGRVAQYF.